A single sample gave rise to the 26 T cell receptor beta chains below, sequenced in a study of T cell responses to AZD1222 COVID-19 vaccine. Assay: immunoSEQ multiplex PCR; the TCRdb copy retains only in-frame clones and omits some. The data contain 150,000 or so clones, around 90% of them singletons. The material sequenced was peripheral blood, taken 28 days after the second AZD1222 dose. The receptors were gathered from an adult who received the AZD1222 COVID-19 vaccine.

The V gene is TRBV27, the J gene TRBJ2-5; 9 bases are shared with TRBD2. The CDR3 sequence is 15 residues long. Germline-derived CDR1 and CDR2 are MNHEY and SMNVEV (reference sequence). J gave up 4 bases and V 3 bases, and 6 bases lay outside the gene matches. In DNA form, the CDR3 reads TGTGCCAGCAGTTTGGGCGGGAGGGCCCGAGAGACCCAGTACTTC. The encoded protein is CASSLGGRARETQYF.

The J gene is TRBJ2-7, the V gene TRBV7-9; D gene unclear. CDR1 and CDR2 (germline): SEHNR, FQNEAQ (reference sequence). The V end was cut by 5 bases, the J end by 4 bases, with 18 bases between. This CDR3 region has 15 residues. DNA of the CDR3: TGTGCCAGCAGCGACCAGAGGCTACTGGGGTACGAGCAGTACTTC. Its protein is CASSDQRLLGYEQYF. The variable domain in full, with the rest retrieved from reference TRBV7-9 and TRBJ2-7, is DTGVSQNPRHKITKRGQNVTFRCDPISEHNRLYWYRQTLGQGPEFLTYFQNEAQLEKSRLLSDRFSAERPKGSFSTLEIQRTEQGDSAMYLCASSDQRLLGYEQYFGPGTRLTVT.

The chain couples TRBV6-5 to TRBJ2-3; the match to TRBD2 covers 9 bases. This CDR3 has 15 amino acids. The ends lost 6 bases at V and 4 bases at J; junction bases unmatched: 8. Germline assignment: CDR1 MNHEY and CDR2 SVGAGI. The CDR3 DNA sequence: TGTGCCAGCAGCCATAGCGGGAGTGGGGCAGATACGCAGTATTTT. This translates into CASSHSGSGADTQYF.

This rearrangement joins TRBV19 to TRBJ2-4; 7 nucleotides align to TRBD2. CDR1 LNHDA and CDR2 SQIVND come from the germline V gene (reference sequence). V trimming: 7 bases; J trimming: 8 bases; junction bases outside the gene matches: 17. The length of the CDR3 is 16 residues. The CDR3 protein is CASTPLAGEGRDIQYF. For the CDR3, the DNA is TGTGCCAGTACCCCATTAGCTGGGGAGGGCCGAGACATTCAGTACTTC.

This sequence joins TRBV18 and TRBJ1-4; a weak D match, TRBD1 (5 bases). Germline V gene data show CDR1 as KGHSH and CDR2 as LQKENI. The V and J ends lost 2 bases and 8 bases respectively, with 12 bases between them. This CDR3 contains 14 residues. The CDR3 loop reads CASSPAAGKEKLFF. The CDR3 nucleotides read TGTGCCAGCTCACCAGCGGCAGGGAAGGAAAAACTGTTTTTT. The full variable domain, completed using reference TRBV18 and TRBJ1-4, is NAGVMQNPRHLVRRRGQEARLRCSPMKGHSHVYWYRQLPEEGLKFMVYLQKENIIDESGMPKERFSAEFPKEGPSILRIQQVVRGDSAAYFCASSPAAGKEKLFFGSGTQLSVL.

The chain is built from TRBV28 and TRBJ1-2; D unresolved. Germline assignment: CDR1 MDHEN and CDR2 SYDVKM. The length of the CDR3 is 13 residues. The germline V and J ends were trimmed by 2 bases and 7 bases, with 11 bases remaining between them. The CDR3 nucleotides read TGTGCCAGCAGTTTACGGGGTATGGTTGGCTACACCTTC. This gives the protein CASSLRGMVGYTF.

V is TRBV28 and J is TRBJ2-5, with no clear D. V was pared by 7 bases and J by 3 bases, with 9 bases between. Germline loops: CDR1 MDHEN, CDR2 SYDVKM. The length of the CDR3 is 12 residues. CDR3 nucleotide sequence: TGTGCCAGCAAGGCTGGGGAAGAGACCCAGTACTTC. This translates into CASKAGEETQYF.

This clone was observed a few times. CDR3 nucleotides: TGCGCCAGCAGCCAAGTACGACTAGTGACCTACAATGAGCAGTTCTTC. Residues: CASSQVRLVTYNEQFF. The chain combines TRBV4-1 with TRBJ2-1, with D possibly TRBD2 on 6 matching bases. V was clipped by 1 base and J by 2 bases, with 12 bases between them. CDR1 MGHRA and CDR2 YSYEKL come from the germline V gene. This CDR3 has 16 residues.

The V call is TRBV28, the J call TRBJ2-3, with D perhaps assigned TRBD1 or TRBD2 (5 bases each). Germline CDR1 and CDR2: MDHEN and SYDVKM. The V and J ends lost 6 bases and 0 bases respectively, with 10 bases between them. The CDR3 runs 14 residues. CDR3 sequence: CASRVGTSTDTQYF. The CDR3 DNA reads as TGTGCCAGCAGAGTCGGGACCAGCACAGATACGCAGTATTTT.

V gene TRBV3-1 (or the pseudogene TRBV3-2) combines with J gene TRBJ2-3; D not resolved. The CDR3 extends over 15 amino acids. Germline V gene sequence: CDR1 LGHDT, CDR2 YNNKEL (reference sequence). The V end lost 1 base, the J end lost 0 bases, and 8 bases lay between the germline ends. The CDR3 protein is CASSQAIGSTDTQYF. In DNA form, the CDR3 reads TGTGCCAGCAGCCAAGCGATAGGGAGCACAGATACGCAGTATTTT.

V and J are TRBV10-3 and TRBJ1-1; D is unresolved. This CDR3 has 14 amino acids. Germline loops: CDR1 ENHRY, CDR2 SYGVKD. Trimming removed 5 bases at V and 5 bases at J, with 15 bases between. The CDR3: CAISLKGGETEAFF. The CDR3 region has the DNA TGTGCCATCAGTTTAAAGGGAGGTGAGACTGAAGCTTTCTTT.

V gene TRBV6-5 combines with J gene TRBJ2-7, with 7 bases identical to TRBD1. Germline V gene lookup returns CDR1 MNHEY and CDR2 SVGAGI. CDR3 size: 15 residues. With 6 bases clipped from V and 2 bases from J, the junction kept 10 bases outside the gene matches. CDR3 nucleotides: TGTGCCAGCAGCCCATCGACAGGGTTAACCTACGAGCAGTACTTC. Protein product: CASSPSTGLTYEQYF.

The gene calls are TRBV6-1 and TRBJ2-7; D is ambiguous. Germline CDR1 is MNHNS and CDR2 is SASEGT. Trimming shortened V by 2 bases and J by 2 bases, and 10 bases separated the two germline ends. The CDR3 has 14 residues. The CDR3 region is CASSEYGGAYEQYF. For the CDR3, the DNA is TGTGCCAGCAGTGAATACGGTGGCGCCTACGAGCAGTACTTC.

The chain uses TRBV4-1 and TRBJ1-6, with a possible D match to TRBD1 (6 bases). The CDR3 loop spans 20 amino acids. Germline CDR1 and CDR2: MGHRA and YSYEKL. V shed 1 base and J shed 0 bases, with 19 bases lying between them. CDR3 coding DNA: TGCGCCAGCAGCCAAGTGGTGGCCGGGGGCTGGGGCTCCTATAATTCACCCCTCCACTTT. Protein: CASSQVVAGGWGSYNSPLHF.

The chain recombines TRBV4-1 with TRBJ1-1; a weak D match, TRBD1 (5 bases). V was trimmed by 1 base and J by 4 bases, leaving 22 bases between them. The germline V gene encodes CDR1 MGHRA and CDR2 YSYEKL. There are 18 residues in the CDR3. DNA for the CDR3: TGCGCCAGCAGCCAAGTGTGGGGCGGGGGGGGACGGTTCACTGAAGCTTTCTTT. Protein sequence: CASSQVWGGGGRFTEAFF.

The chain carries TRBV20-1 and TRBJ2-7; tentative D call: TRBD2 (5 bases). Germline-derived CDR1 and CDR2 are DFQATT and SNEGSKA (reference sequence). The CDR3 is made up of 11 amino acids. The V gene lost 6 bases and the J gene lost 5 bases, with 11 bases spanning the gap. The CDR3 nucleotides read TGCAGTGCATTCGGGATCGACGAGCAGTACTTC. Translating it yields CSAFGIDEQYF.

The chain couples TRBV19 to TRBJ1-3; D call uncertain. V was cut by 5 bases and J by 1 base, with 6 bases left in between. CDR3 length: 13 residues. Germline-derived CDR1 and CDR2 are LNHDA and SQIVND (reference sequence). CDR3 in DNA: TGTGCCAGTAGTCCCCTATCTGGAAACACCATATATTTT. Amino acids: CASSPLSGNTIYF.

The chain has TRBV3-1 (or the pseudogene TRBV3-2) and TRBJ2-6; 12 nucleotides align to TRBD2. Germline assignment: CDR1 LGHDT and CDR2 YNNKEL (reference sequence). CDR3 size: 19 residues. Germline trimming cut 0 bases from V and 3 bases from J; bases unmatched to any gene: 6. The CDR3 loop reads CASSQERLAGDGGANVLTF. For the CDR3, the DNA is TGTGCCAGCAGCCAAGAAAGACTAGCGGGAGATGGTGGGGCCAACGTCCTGACTTTC.

The chain combines TRBV7-6 with TRBJ2-2; TRBD2 agrees at 8 bases. Germline V gene sequence: CDR1 SGHVS, CDR2 FNYEAQ. The CDR3 length is 16 residues. With V trimmed by 4 bases and J by 5 bases, 9 bases remained unmatched. The CDR3 spells CASSSQGTSGTGELFF. As DNA, the CDR3 is TGTGCCAGCAGCTCCCAAGGGACTAGTGGTACCGGGGAGCTGTTTTTT.

The rearrangement links TRBV19 to TRBJ2-2; maybe TRBD2 (6 bases). Deletions cut 6 bases from V and 1 base from J, with 15 bases between. The CDR3 is 16 residues long. Per the germline V gene, CDR1 is LNHDA and CDR2 is SQIVND (reference sequence). The CDR3 here is CASSHPRDLNTGELFF. The CDR3 nucleotides read TGTGCCAGTAGCCACCCTAGGGACTTGAACACCGGGGAGCTGTTTTTT.

V usage is TRBV24-1 and J usage is TRBJ2-1; 9 nucleotides line up with TRBD1. The CDR3 is 17 residues long. The junction had 15 bases not matched to a gene; V was cut back by 1 base and J by 12 bases. The germline CDR1 and CDR2 sequences are KGHDR and SFDVKD. The CDR3, as DNA: TGTGCCACCAGTGATTTCGGATCGGGACAGGGCCTTAGGGGGCAGTTCTTC. It codes for CATSDFGSGQGLRGQFF.

The V and J genes are TRBV7-9 and TRBJ2-2; 7 nucleotides align to TRBD2. This CDR3 has 14 amino acids. Germline V gene data show CDR1 as SEHNR and CDR2 as FQNEAQ (reference sequence). The V and J ends lost 6 bases and 4 bases, in that order; junction bases with no gene match: 5. The CDR3 DNA sequence: TGTGCCAGCAGATATGGGACTACCACCGGGGAGCTGTTTTTT. The encoded protein is CASRYGTTTGELFF.

V is TRBV28 and J is TRBJ2-2, with D uncertain. Germline CDR1 and CDR2: MDHEN and SYDVKM. Trimming stripped 3 bases from V and 4 bases from J, with 9 bases between. The CDR3 is 14 amino acids. CDR3 in DNA: TGTGCCAGCAGTTTCGACCGCCGCACCGGGGAGCTGTTTTTT. This encodes CASSFDRRTGELFF.

This chain connects TRBV28 to TRBJ2-1; no firm D call. The germline V gene has CDR1 MDHEN and CDR2 SYDVKM. Trimming removed 1 base from V and 6 bases from J, with 7 bases in between. This CDR3 contains 13 residues. CDR3 bases: TGTGCCAGCAGTTTATCCAAGTTCAATGAGCAGTTCTTC. Its translation: CASSLSKFNEQFF. The variable domain in full, with the rest retrieved from reference TRBV28 and TRBJ2-1, is DVKVTQSSRYLVKRTGEKVFLECVQDMDHENMFWYRQDPGLGLRLIYFSYDVKMKEKGDIPEGYSVSREKKERFSLILESASTNQTSMYLCASSLSKFNEQFFGPGTRLTVL.

The V call is TRBV30, the J call TRBJ1-1; 7 bases align to TRBD1. Trimming took 2 bases from V and 2 from J; bases not matched to a gene: 14. The CDR3 length is 17 residues. Germline-derived CDR1 and CDR2 are GTSNPN and SVGIG (reference sequence). The CDR3 DNA reads as TGTGCCTGGAGTACGGGGGCTACAGGGGCCTTTAACACTGAAGCTTTCTTT. Encoded protein: CAWSTGATGAFNTEAFF.

V usage is TRBV5-1 and J usage is TRBJ2-7, with 10 bases lining up with TRBD1. This CDR3 comprises 14 residues. Germline CDR1 and CDR2: SGHRS and YFSETQ. V gave up 3 bases and J gave up 6 bases; unmatched junction bases: 6. The chain's CDR3 is CASSWRDRGSEQYF. The CDR3 DNA is TGCGCCAGCAGCTGGAGGGACAGGGGTTCCGAGCAGTACTTC.